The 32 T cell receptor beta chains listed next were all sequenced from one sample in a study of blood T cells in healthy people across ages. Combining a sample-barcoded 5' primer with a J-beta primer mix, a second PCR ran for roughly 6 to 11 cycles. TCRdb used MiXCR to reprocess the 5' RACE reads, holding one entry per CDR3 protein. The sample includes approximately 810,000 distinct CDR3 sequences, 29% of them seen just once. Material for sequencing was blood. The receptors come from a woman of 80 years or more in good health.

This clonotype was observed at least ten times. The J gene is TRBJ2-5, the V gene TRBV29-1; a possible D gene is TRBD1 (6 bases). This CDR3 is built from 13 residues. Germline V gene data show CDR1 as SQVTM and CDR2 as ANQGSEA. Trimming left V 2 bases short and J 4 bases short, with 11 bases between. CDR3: CSVESARGETQYF. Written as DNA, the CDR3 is TGCAGCGTTGAATCGGCCAGGGGAGAGACCCAGTACTTC.

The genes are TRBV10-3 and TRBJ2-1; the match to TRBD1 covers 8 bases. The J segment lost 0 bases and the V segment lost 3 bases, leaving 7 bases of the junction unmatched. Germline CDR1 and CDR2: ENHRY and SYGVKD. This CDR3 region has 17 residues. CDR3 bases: TGTGCCATCAGTGACCACGGACAGGGTGGCTCCTACAATGAGCAGTTCTTC. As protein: CAISDHGQGGSYNEQFF.

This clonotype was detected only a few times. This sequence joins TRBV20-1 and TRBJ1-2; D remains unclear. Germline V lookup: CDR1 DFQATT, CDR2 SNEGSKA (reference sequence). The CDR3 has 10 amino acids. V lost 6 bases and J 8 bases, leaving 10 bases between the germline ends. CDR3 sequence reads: CSAPDPGYTF. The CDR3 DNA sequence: TGCAGTGCCCCGGACCCCGGCTACACCTTC.

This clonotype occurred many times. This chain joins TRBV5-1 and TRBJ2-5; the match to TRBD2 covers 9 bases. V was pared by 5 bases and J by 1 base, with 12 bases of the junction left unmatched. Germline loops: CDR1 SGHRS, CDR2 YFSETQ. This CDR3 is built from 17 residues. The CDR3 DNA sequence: TGCGCCAGCAGAAGTTGGGGGTCTAGCGGGACCCAAGAGACCCAGTACTTC. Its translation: CASRSWGSSGTQETQYF.

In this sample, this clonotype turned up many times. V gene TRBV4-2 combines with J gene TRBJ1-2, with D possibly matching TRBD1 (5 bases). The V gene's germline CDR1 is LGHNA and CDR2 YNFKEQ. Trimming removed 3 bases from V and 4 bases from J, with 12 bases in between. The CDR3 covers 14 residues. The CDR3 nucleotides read TGTGCCAGCAGCCAGGAGGGACTAAGCTATGGCTACACCTTC. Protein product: CASSQEGLSYGYTF.

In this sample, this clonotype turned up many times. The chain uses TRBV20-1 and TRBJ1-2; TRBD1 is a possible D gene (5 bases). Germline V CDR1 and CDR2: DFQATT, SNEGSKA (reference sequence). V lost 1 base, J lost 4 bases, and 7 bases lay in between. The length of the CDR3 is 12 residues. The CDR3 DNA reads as TGCAGTGCTAGAGGGGGGACCTATGGCTACACCTTC. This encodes CSARGGTYGYTF.

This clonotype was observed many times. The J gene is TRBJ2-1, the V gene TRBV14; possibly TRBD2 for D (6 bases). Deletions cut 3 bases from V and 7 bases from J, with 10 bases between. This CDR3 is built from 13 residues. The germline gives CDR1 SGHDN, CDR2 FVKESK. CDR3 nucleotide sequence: TGTGCCAGCAGCCACGGGGGTCTGAATGAGCAGTTCTTC. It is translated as CASSHGGLNEQFF.

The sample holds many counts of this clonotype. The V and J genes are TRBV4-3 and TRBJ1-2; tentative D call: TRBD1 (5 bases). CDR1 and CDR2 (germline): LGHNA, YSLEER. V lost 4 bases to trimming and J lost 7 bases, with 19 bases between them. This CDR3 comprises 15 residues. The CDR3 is CASSPEVGQVLGYTF. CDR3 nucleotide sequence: TGCGCCAGCAGCCCAGAAGTAGGACAAGTCCTTGGCTACACCTTC.

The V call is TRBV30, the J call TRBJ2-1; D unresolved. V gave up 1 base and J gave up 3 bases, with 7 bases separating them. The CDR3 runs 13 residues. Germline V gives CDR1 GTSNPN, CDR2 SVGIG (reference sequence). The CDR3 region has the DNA TGTGCCTGGAGTGCAACGGGCTACAATGAGCAGTTCTTC. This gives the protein CAWSATGYNEQFF.

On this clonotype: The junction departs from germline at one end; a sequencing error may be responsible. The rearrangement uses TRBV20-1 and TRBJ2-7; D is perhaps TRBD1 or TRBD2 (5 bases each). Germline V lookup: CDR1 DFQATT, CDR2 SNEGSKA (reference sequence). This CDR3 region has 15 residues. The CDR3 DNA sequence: TGCAGTGCTTTACACACGGGGACGAGCGCTTACGAGCGGTACTTC. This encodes CSALHTGTSAYERYF.

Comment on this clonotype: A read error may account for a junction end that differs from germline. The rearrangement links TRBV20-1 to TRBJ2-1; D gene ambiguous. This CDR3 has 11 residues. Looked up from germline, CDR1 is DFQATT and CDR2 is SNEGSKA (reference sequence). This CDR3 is CSAGDGNEQFF. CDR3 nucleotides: TGCAGTGCTGGAGATGGGAATGAGCAGTTCTTC.

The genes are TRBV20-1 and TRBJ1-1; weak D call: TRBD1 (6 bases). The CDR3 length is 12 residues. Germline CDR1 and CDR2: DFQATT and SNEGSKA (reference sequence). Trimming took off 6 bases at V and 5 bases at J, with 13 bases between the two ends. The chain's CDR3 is CSAPLQGTEAFF. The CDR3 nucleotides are TGCAGTGCCCCACTCCAGGGGACTGAAGCTTTCTTT.

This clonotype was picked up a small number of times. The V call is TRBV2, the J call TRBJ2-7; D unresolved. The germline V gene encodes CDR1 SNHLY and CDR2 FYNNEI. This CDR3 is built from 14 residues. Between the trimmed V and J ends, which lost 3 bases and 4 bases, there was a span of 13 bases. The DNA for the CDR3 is TGTGCCAGCAGTGACCGGACGGTTACGTACGAGCAGTACTTC. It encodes CASSDRTVTYEQYF.

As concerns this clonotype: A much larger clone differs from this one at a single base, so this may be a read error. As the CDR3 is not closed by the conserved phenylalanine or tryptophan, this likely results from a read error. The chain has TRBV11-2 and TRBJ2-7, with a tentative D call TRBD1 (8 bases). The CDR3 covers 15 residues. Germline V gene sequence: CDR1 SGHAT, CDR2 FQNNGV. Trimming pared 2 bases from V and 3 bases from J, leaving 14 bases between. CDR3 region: CASSLTQGGGYEQYC. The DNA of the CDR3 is TGTGCCAGCAGCTTAACACAGGGGGGGGGCTACGAGCAGTACTGC.

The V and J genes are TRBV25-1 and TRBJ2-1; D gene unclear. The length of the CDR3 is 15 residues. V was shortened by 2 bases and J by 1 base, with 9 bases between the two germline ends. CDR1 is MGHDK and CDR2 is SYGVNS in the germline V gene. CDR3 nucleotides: TGTGCCAGCAGTGAAACTTCAGGATCCTACAATGAGCAGTTCTTC. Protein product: CASSETSGSYNEQFF.

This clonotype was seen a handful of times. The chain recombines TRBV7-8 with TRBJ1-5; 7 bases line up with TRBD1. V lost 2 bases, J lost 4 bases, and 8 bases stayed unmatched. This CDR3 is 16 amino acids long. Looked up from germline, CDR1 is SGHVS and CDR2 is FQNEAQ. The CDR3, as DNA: TGTGCCAGCAGCTTAAAACGGGGACAGCAAAATCAGCCCCAGCATTTT. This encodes CASSLKRGQQNQPQHF. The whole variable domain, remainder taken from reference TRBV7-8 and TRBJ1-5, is GAGVSQSPRYKVAKRGQDVALRCDPISGHVSLFWYQQALGQGPEFLTYFQNEAQLDKSGLPSDRFFAERPEGSVSTLKIQRTQQEDSAVYLCASSLKRGQQNQPQHFGDGTRLSIL.

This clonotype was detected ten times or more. The chain's CDR3 is CASSPPGLAGARHEQYF. The CDR3 nucleotides are TGTGCCAGCAGCCCCCCGGGACTAGCGGGGGCAAGGCACGAGCAGTACTTC. The chain joins TRBV7-2 to TRBJ2-7, with 14 nucleotides matching TRBD2. Germline V gene lookup returns CDR1 SGHTA and CDR2 FQGNSA. The CDR3 runs to 17 residues. The ends lost 5 bases at V and 5 bases at J; junction bases unmatched: 11.

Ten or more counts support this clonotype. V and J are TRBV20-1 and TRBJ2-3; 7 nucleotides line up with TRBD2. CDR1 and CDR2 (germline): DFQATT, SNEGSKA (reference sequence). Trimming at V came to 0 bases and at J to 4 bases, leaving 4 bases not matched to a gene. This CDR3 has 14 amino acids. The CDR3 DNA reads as TGCAGTGCTAGAGATAACCGGGGGGCAGATACGCAGTATTTT. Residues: CSARDNRGADTQYF.

CDR3 bases: TGTGCCAGCAGCCTGGGACAGAGGCGGATTCCCCTCCACTTT. Amino acid sequence: CASSLGQRRIPLHF. The chain recombines TRBV7-2 with TRBJ1-6, with TRBD1 matching 7 bases. The CDR3 is 14 amino acids. The germline V gene has CDR1 SGHTA and CDR2 FQGNSA. V shed 5 bases and J 13 bases; nucleotides not matched to a gene: 11.

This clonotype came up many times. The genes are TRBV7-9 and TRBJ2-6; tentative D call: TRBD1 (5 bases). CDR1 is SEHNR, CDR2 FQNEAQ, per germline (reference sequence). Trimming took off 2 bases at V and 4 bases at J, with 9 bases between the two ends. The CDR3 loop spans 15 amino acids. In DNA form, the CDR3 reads TGTGCCAGCAGCTTAAGGGGCTTCGGGGCCAACGTCCTGACTTTC. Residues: CASSLRGFGANVLTF.

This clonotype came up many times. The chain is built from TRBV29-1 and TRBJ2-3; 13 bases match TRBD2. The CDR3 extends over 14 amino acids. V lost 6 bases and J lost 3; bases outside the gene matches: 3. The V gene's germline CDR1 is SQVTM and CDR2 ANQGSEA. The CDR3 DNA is TGCAGCGTCTTACTAGCGGGGGGGACAGATACGCAGTATTTT. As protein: CSVLLAGGTDTQYF.

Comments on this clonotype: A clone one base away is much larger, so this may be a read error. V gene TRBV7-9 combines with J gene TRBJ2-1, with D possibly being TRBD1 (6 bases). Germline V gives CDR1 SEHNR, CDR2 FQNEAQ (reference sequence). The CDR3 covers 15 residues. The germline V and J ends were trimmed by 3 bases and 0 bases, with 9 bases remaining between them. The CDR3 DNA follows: TGTGCCAGCAGCTTTAGGACAGTCTCCTACAATGAGCAGTTCTTC. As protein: CASSFRTVSYNEQFF.

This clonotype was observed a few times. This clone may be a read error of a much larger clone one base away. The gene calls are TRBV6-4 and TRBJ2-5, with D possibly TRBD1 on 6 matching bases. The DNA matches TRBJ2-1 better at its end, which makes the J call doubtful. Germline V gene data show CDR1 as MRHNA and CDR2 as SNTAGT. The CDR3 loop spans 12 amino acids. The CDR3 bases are TGTGCCAGCAGTGGACAGGAGGAGACCCAGTTCTTC. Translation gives CASSGQEETQFF.

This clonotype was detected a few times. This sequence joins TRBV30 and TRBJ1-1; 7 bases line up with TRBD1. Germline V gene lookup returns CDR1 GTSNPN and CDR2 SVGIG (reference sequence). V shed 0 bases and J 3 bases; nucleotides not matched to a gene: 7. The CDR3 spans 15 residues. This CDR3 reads CAWSVQTGQYTEAFF. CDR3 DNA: TGTGCCTGGAGTGTACAGACAGGGCAATACACTGAAGCTTTCTTT.

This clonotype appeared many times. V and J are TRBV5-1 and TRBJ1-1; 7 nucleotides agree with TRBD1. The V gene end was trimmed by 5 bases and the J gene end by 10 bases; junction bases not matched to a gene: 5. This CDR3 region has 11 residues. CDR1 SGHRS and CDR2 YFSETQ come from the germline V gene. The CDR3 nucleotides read TGCGCCAGCAGTCTGGACAGGCGAGCTTTCTTT. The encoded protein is CASSLDRRAFF.

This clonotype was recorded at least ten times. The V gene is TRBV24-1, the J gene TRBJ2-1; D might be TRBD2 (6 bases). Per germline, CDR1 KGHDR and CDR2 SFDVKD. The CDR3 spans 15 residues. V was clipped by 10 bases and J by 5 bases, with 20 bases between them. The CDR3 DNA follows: TGTGCCACAGGAGGGCAGGGTAGAGTGAACAATGAGCAGTTCTTC. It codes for CATGGQGRVNNEQFF.

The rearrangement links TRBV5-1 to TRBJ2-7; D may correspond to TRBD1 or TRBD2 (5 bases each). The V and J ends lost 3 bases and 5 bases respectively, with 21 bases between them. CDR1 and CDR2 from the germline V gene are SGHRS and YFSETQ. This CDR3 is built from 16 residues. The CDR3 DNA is TGCGCCAGCAGCTCGGGGCTCCGAGACTACCCCCACGAGCAGTACTTC. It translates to CASSSGLRDYPHEQYF.

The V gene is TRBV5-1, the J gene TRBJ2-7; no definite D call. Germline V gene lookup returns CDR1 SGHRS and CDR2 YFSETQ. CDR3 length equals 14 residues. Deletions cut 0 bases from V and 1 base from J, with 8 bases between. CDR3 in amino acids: CASSLAQPSYEQYF. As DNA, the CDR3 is TGCGCCAGCAGCTTGGCCCAACCATCCTACGAGCAGTACTTC.

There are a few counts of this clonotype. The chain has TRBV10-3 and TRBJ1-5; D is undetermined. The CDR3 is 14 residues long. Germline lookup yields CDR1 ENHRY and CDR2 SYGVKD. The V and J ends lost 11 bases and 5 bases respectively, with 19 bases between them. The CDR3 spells CASKRGRTDQPQHF. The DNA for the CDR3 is TGTGCCTCCAAACGTGGACGGACCGATCAGCCCCAGCATTTT.

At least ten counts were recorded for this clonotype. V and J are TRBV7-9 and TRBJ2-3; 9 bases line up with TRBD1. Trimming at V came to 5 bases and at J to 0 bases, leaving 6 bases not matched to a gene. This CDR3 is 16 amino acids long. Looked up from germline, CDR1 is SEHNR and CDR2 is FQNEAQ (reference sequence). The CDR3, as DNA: TGTGCCAGCAGCCTAACAGGGGGCATAAGCACAGATACGCAGTATTTT. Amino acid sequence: CASSLTGGISTDTQYF. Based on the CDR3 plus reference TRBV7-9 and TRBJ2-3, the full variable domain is DTGVSQNPRHKITKRGQNVTFRCDPISEHNRLYWYRQTLGQGPEFLTYFQNEAQLEKSRLLSDRFSAERPKGSFSTLEIQRTEQGDSAMYLCASSLTGGISTDTQYFGPGTRLTVL.

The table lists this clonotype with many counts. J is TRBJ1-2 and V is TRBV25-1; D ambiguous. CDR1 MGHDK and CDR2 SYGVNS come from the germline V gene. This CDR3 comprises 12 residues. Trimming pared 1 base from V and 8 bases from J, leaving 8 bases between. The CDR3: CASSELGKGYTF. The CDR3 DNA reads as TGTGCCAGCAGTGAATTGGGGAAAGGCTACACCTTC.

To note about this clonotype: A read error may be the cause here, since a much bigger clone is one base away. The CDR3 protein is CACSYSAAAPETQYF. The CDR3 DNA reads TGTGCCTGCAGTTACTCGGCTGCTGCTCCAGAGACCCAGTACTTC. V is TRBV6-5 and J is TRBJ2-5; unclear D gene. Per the germline V gene, CDR1 is MNHEY and CDR2 is SVGAGI. This CDR3 region has 15 residues.